This entry is about one T cell receptor (beta chain). The data originate from a study of blood T cell repertoires in COVID-19. The trim removed 6 bases at V and 2 bases at J, leaving 4 bases unmatched. Germline lookup yields CDR1 MNHEY and CDR2 SMNVEV (reference sequence). The CDR3 spans 13 residues. Generated by immunoSEQ multiplex PCR, the TCRdb table keeps only in-frame clones and is missing some. The sample includes roughly 150,000 clones, 85% to 90% of them seen just once. The chain recombines TRBV27 with TRBJ2-7, with 7 bases aligning to TRBD1. This sequence was found in a woman of 80 years or more with COVID-19, enrolled during active disease. Sequenced: peripheral blood. The CDR3 protein is CASSPGQTYEQYF. The CDR3 coding sequence is TGTGCCAGCAGCCCGGGACAGACCTACGAGCAGTACTTC.